A selection of T cell receptor beta chains follows, all from one sample in a study of PD-1 blockade in mismatch repair-deficient tumors. Sequencing used immunoSEQ multiplex PCR; TCRdb keeps in-frame clones, though not all of them. The sample holds fewer than 25,000 clones, around 80% seen once. The sequences come from PBMCs, collected 52 weeks after starting pembrolizumab. The receptors derive from an adult with mismatch repair-deficient cancer. Both conserved end residues are part of each CDR3. The order of the fields is D gene, clone size, J gene, V gene, CDR3 DNA, CDR3 protein. The D gene is left open where the match is weak. Not all rows give a size; the values are once, few, many and, for expanded clones, a class.

>NA|NA|TRBJ2-2|TRBV10-3
TGTGCCATCAGGGCAACGACTAGCGGGGAGCTGTTTTTT
CAIRATTSGELFF
>TRBD1|NA|TRBJ1-4|TRBV28
TGTGCCAGCTCCGGGACAGGGGGAACCATGGTGGGAAAACTGTTTTTT
CASSGTGGTMVGKLFF
>NA|NA|TRBJ1-2|TRBV7-9
TGTGCCAGCAGCCGACCCACTTCGGGGGACTATGGCTACACCTTC
CASSRPTSGDYGYTF
>NA|NA|TRBJ1-1|TRBV11-3
TGTGCCAGCAGCGGGCCACGTGAAGCTTTCTTT
CASSGPREAFF
>NA|NA|TRBJ2-3|TRBV6-4
TGTGCCAGCAGTGACGGGGAGACAGGCGGCACAGATACGCAGTATTTT
CASSDGETGGTDTQYF
>TRBD2|NA|TRBJ2-1|TRBV11-2
TGTGCCAGCAGCTCCTTAGCGGGAGTTTTTGAGCAGTTCTTC
CASSSLAGVFEQFF
>NA|NA|TRBJ1-6|TRBV28
TGTGCCAGCAGCCTCCGGGGGGGTGAGTCACCCCTCCACTTT
CASSLRGGESPLHF
>TRBD1|NA|TRBJ2-2|TRBV5-1
TGCGCCAGCACCGAACAGGGGGCGGGCACCGGGGAGCTGTTTTTT
CASTEQGAGTGELFF
>TRBD2|NA|TRBJ2-3|TRBV9
TGTGCCAGCAGTGTAGCGGGGGGTCTCACAGATACGCAGTATTTT
CASSVAGGLTDTQYF
>NA|few|TRBJ2-6|TRBV29-1
TGCAGCGTTAGCACAGGAGGGACTGGGGCCAACGTCCTGACTTTC
CSVSTGGTGANVLTF
>NA|NA|TRBJ2-2|TRBV7-3
TGTGCCAGCAGCTCAACACCTCCGGGGAACACCGGGGAGCTGTTTTTT
CASSSTPPGNTGELFF
>TRBD1|NA|TRBJ1-1|TRBV7-9
TGTGCCAGCGGCAGAACAGGGGAAACTGAAGCTTTCTTT
CASGRTGETEAFF
>TRBD2|NA|TRBJ2-6|TRBV7-3
TGTGCCAGCAGCCCCCGACTAGCGGGAAACTCTGGGGCCAACGTCCTGACTTTC
CASSPRLAGNSGANVLTF
>NA|NA|TRBJ1-5|TRBV19
TGTGCCAGTAGTATTGAGAGTTTAGCCAATCAGCCCCAGCATTTT
CASSIESLANQPQHF
>TRBD1|NA|TRBJ2-7|TRBV27
TGTGCCAGCAGTTTCGGGACAGGCTCCTACGAGCAGTACTTC
CASSFGTGSYEQYF
>TRBD2|NA|TRBJ2-5|TRBV30
TGTGCCTGGAGGCGACTAGCGGGAGGTGGGGAGACCCAGTACTTC
CAWRRLAGGGETQYF
>NA|few|TRBJ1-1|TRBV16
TGTGCCAGCAGCCAAGATGGGGCGAACACTGAAGCTTTCTTT
CASSQDGANTEAFF
>NA|NA|TRBJ2-5|TRBV11-3
TGTGCCAGCAGCACAAAATCGGGAGAGACCCAGTACTTC
CASSTKSGETQYF
>TRBD2|NA|TRBJ2-2|TRBV10-2
TGCGCCAGCAAGATGACTAGCGGGTCCACCGGGGAGCTGTTTTTT
CASKMTSGSTGELFF
>NA|NA|TRBJ2-2|TRBV5-1
TGCGCCAGCAGCCTCTACGACAGTCCGAACACCGGGGAGCTGTTTTTT
CASSLYDSPNTGELFF
>NA|NA|TRBJ1-1|TRBV19
TGTGCCAGTAGTATCCCCGGGGGGGCGAACACTGAAGCTTTCTTT
CASSIPGGANTEAFF
>NA|NA|TRBJ1-1|TRBV7-2
TGTGCCAGCAGCTCCCACACGGCGCGGATGAACACTGAAGCTTTCTTT
CASSSHTARMNTEAFF
>NA|NA|TRBJ2-4|TRBV28
TGTGCCAGCAGTTTATGGCAGATAAACATTCAGTACTTC
CASSLWQINIQYF
>NA|NA|TRBJ2-3|TRBV6-5
TGTGCCAGCAGCCGACCGAGGGATACGCAGTATTTT
CASSRPRDTQYF
>TRBD2|NA|TRBJ2-1|TRBV5-5
TGTGCCAGCAGGTTGGGACTAGCGGGATTTCCCCCCTACAATGAGCAGTTCTTC
CASRLGLAGFPPYNEQFF
>TRBD1|NA|TRBJ2-7|TRBV7-7
TGTGCTAGCAGCTCCGGGACAGGGTTCTACGAGCAGTACTTC
CASSSGTGFYEQYF
>TRBD1|NA|TRBJ1-4|TRBV6-5
TGTGCCAGCAGTTACGGGACAGGGGGCTTCGATGAAAAACTGTTTTTT
CASSYGTGGFDEKLFF
>NA|NA|TRBJ2-5|TRBV19
TGTGCCAGTAGTGCACAGGCTGGGGGGTGGGAGACCCAGTACTTC
CASSAQAGGWETQYF
>TRBD1|NA|TRBJ2-6|TRBV5-6
TGTGCCAGCAGCAACCGGGACAGAGGGTATTCTGGGGCCAACGTCCTGACTTTC
CASSNRDRGYSGANVLTF
>NA|NA|TRBJ1-4|TRBV5-3
TGTGCCAGAAGCTTGATGAGACAGGCTAATGAAAAACTGTTTTTT
CARSLMRQANEKLFF
>TRBD2|NA|TRBJ2-3|TRBV2
TGTGCCAGCAGTGCTGGGACTAGCGGGAGAGCAGATACGCAGTATTTT
CASSAGTSGRADTQYF
>TRBD2|NA|TRBJ2-5|TRBV28
TGTGCCAGCAGTTTAATGAGCGGGAGAGGGGGAGAGACCCAGTACTTC
CASSLMSGRGGETQYF
>NA|NA|TRBJ2-1|TRBV28
TGTGCCAGCAAAGCCAATGAGCAGTTCTTC
CASKANEQFF
>NA|NA|TRBJ1-5|TRBV19
TGTGCCAGTACCACCTCCCAGGCGATACAGCCCCAGCATTTT
CASTTSQAIQPQHF
>TRBD1|NA|TRBJ1-6|TRBV27
TGTGCCAGCAGTACACTATACAGGGGTCGGAATTCACCCCTCCACTTT
CASSTLYRGRNSPLHF
>NA|NA|TRBJ2-3|TRBV9
TGTGCCAGCAGCGTAGACAGCGGTAACGCAGATACGCAGTATTTT
CASSVDSGNADTQYF
>NA|few|TRBJ1-5|TRBV7-2
TGTGCCAGCAGCTTAGAGCGGGGCACCCAGCATTTT
CASSLERGTQHF
>NA|NA|TRBJ2-5|TRBV5-4
TGTGCCAGCAGCGCACCGGGAGCCCAAGAGACCCAGTACTTC
CASSAPGAQETQYF
>TRBD1|few|TRBJ2-7|TRBV2
TGTGCCAGCAGCAGGGACAGGGATTCTTACGAGCAGTACTTC
CASSRDRDSYEQYF
>NA|NA|TRBJ2-1|TRBV29-1
TGCAGCGTTGGGGCAGAAAAATCCTACAATGAGCAGTTCTTC
CSVGAEKSYNEQFF
>NA|NA|TRBJ1-1|TRBV7-2
TGTGCCAGCAGTGGGCAAACGAACACTGAAGCTTTCTTT
CASSGQTNTEAFF
>NA|NA|TRBJ1-4|TRBV18
TGTGCCAGCTCAAGCTCGCAGGGGACTAATGAAAAACTGTTTTTT
CASSSSQGTNEKLFF
>NA|NA|TRBJ1-2|TRBV30
TGTGCCTTGAATTTGATTGGAGTAAAATATGGCTACACCTTC
CALNLIGVKYGYTF
>NA|NA|TRBJ1-5|TRBV30
TGTGCCTGGAGTGTACCCCAGGGGAGCAATCAGCCCCAGCATTTT
CAWSVPQGSNQPQHF
>NA|NA|TRBJ1-2|TRBV7-9
TGTGCCAGCGACCCAGGGTCTTCCTATGGCTACACCTTC
CASDPGSSYGYTF
>NA|NA|TRBJ2-2|TRBV19
TGTGCCAGTAGAGCGGGACAAACGAACACCGGGGAGCTGTTTTTT
CASRAGQTNTGELFF
>TRBD2|few|TRBJ2-7|TRBV28
TGTGCCAGCAGCCGGACTAGCGGGAGTTTCGAGCAGTACTTC
CASSRTSGSFEQYF
>NA|NA|TRBJ1-5|TRBV6-5
TGTGCCAGCAGTTCAGGGAGCAATCAGCCCCAGCATTTT
CASSSGSNQPQHF
>NA|NA|TRBJ2-3|TRBV11-3
TGTGCCAGCAGCTTAGATGGAGGGGACACAGATACGCAGTATTTT
CASSLDGGDTDTQYF